One and the same sample provided the 25 T cell receptor beta chains below, sequenced in a study of STAT5B mutations in CD4+ large granular lymphocyte leukemia. Sequencing was performed with immunoSEQ multiplex PCR; in TCRdb, only in-frame clones are kept and a portion is missing. The sample records 48,000 or so clones, roughly three quarters being singletons. Sequencing was done on a sample of CD4+ T cells from blood buffy coats. The receptors derive from a human donor in good health.

This chain uses TRBV6-5 with TRBJ1-1; 7 nucleotides line up with TRBD1. The CDR3 contains 14 residues. Germline assignment: CDR1 MNHEY and CDR2 SVGAGI. With V trimmed by 2 bases and J by 5 bases, 5 bases remained unmatched. CDR3 sequence: CASSYQGEGTEAFF. The CDR3 nucleotides are TGTGCCAGCAGTTACCAGGGGGAAGGGACTGAAGCTTTCTTT.

The chain joins TRBV10-2 to TRBJ1-1, with D possibly TRBD1 on 5 matching bases. The length of the CDR3 is 14 residues. Trimming pared 6 bases from V and 0 bases from J, leaving 11 bases between. Germline CDR1 is WSHSY and CDR2 is SAAADI. CDR3 residues: CASSRGVVNTEAFF. The CDR3 nucleotides read TGCGCCAGCAGCCGGGGGGTGGTGAACACTGAAGCTTTCTTT.

This clone appeared a single time. The chain uses TRBV2 and TRBJ1-3; 9 bases agree with TRBD1. The germline gives CDR1 SNHLY, CDR2 FYNNEI. The V and J ends lost 5 bases and 4 bases, in that order; junction bases with no gene match: 9. CDR3 size: 16 residues. The CDR3 is CASSNTGGALGNTIYF. DNA of the CDR3: TGTGCCAGCAGTAACACAGGGGGCGCTTTGGGAAACACCATATATTTT.

In its sample, this clone was seen a few times. V usage is TRBV19 and J usage is TRBJ1-1; possible D gene TRBD1, 5 bases. The germline gives CDR1 LNHDA, CDR2 SQIVND (reference sequence). This CDR3 has 14 residues. Trimming removed 1 base at V and 8 bases at J, with 14 bases between. CDR3 bases: TGTGCCAGTAGTATAGCAGCGGGGGTAGACGAAGCTTTCTTT. Amino acids: CASSIAAGVDEAFF.

This clone was seen a handful of times. CDR3 sequence: CASRPTGLYGYTF. In DNA form, the CDR3 reads TGTGCCAGCAGACCTACAGGGCTCTATGGCTACACCTTC. The rearrangement uses TRBV6-1 and TRBJ1-2; possible D gene TRBD1, 6 bases. Looked up from germline, CDR1 is MNHNS and CDR2 is SASEGT. CDR3 length: 13 residues. Deletions cut 6 bases from V and 4 bases from J, with 12 bases between.

V gene TRBV28 combines with J gene TRBJ1-5, with D tentatively TRBD1 (5 bases). The CDR3 is 15 amino acids. Trimming shortened V by 10 bases and J by 8 bases, and 24 bases separated the two germline ends. CDR1 and CDR2 (germline): MDHEN, SYDVKM. In DNA form, the CDR3 reads TGTGCCACGACAACCTGGGGCCAGCAGCAAGAGCCCCAGCATTTT. Its translation is CATTTWGQQQEPQHF. Looking up the rest from reference TRBV28 and TRBJ1-5 gives the full variable domain: DVKVTQSSRYLVKRTGEKVFLECVQDMDHENMFWYRQDPGLGLRLIYFSYDVKMKEKGDIPEGYSVSREKKERFSLILESASTNQTSMYLCATTTWGQQQEPQHFGDGTRLSIL.

This clone was found a few times. The genes are TRBV18 and TRBJ1-1, with TRBD1 matching 9 bases. J gave up 7 bases and V 0 bases, and 3 bases lay outside the gene matches. The germline V gene encodes CDR1 KGHSH and CDR2 LQKENI. The CDR3 covers 14 residues. The CDR3: CASSPPGQGYEAFF. CDR3 coding DNA: TGTGCCAGCTCACCACCGGGACAGGGCTATGAAGCTTTCTTT.

This sequence joins TRBV5-5 and TRBJ2-5; 7 nucleotides match TRBD1. The CDR3 has 15 amino acids. Trimming removed 3 bases from V and 2 bases from J; junction bases left unmatched: 7. Germline CDR1 SGHKS, CDR2 YYEKEE (reference sequence). The chain's CDR3 is CASSSFTGEQETQYF. CDR3 bases: TGTGCCAGCAGCTCCTTCACAGGGGAGCAAGAGACCCAGTACTTC.

The rearrangement links TRBV11-3 to TRBJ2-3, with D possibly being TRBD2 (6 bases). Germline V gene lookup returns CDR1 SGHNT and CDR2 YENEEA. The V gene lost 4 bases and the J gene lost 3 bases, with 11 bases spanning the gap. There are 14 residues in the CDR3. This CDR3 is CASSSGVETDTQYF. In nucleotides, the CDR3 is TGTGCCAGCAGCTCGGGGGTGGAGACAGATACGCAGTATTTT.

The CDR3, as DNA: TGTGCCAGCAGTGTTTCGGGTCTAGACCCCTATGGCTACACCTTC. It yields the protein CASSVSGLDPYGYTF. The chain links TRBV6-1 to TRBJ1-2; D is unclear. Germline V gene sequence: CDR1 MNHNS, CDR2 SASEGT. The CDR3 sequence is 15 residues long. The germline V and J ends were trimmed by 4 bases and 4 bases, with 16 bases remaining between them.

The V gene is TRBV7-3, the J gene TRBJ1-1, with D perhaps TRBD1 (5 bases). Trimming removed 4 bases from V and 1 base from J, with 16 bases in between. This CDR3 spans 16 amino acids. Germline V gives CDR1 SGHTA, CDR2 FQGTGA. The CDR3 reads CASSSQGGIQNTEAFF. In DNA, the CDR3 is TGTGCCAGCAGCTCCCAGGGCGGAATACAGAACACTGAAGCTTTCTTT.

Of note for this clone: The junction departs from germline at one end; a sequencing error may be responsible. The chain links TRBV5-6 to TRBJ1-1; D remains unclear. In germline, CDR1 is SGHDT, CDR2 YYEEEE. The CDR3 runs to 12 residues. CDR3 in DNA: TGTGCCAGCACCTTGTGGGGTACTGAAGCTTTCTTT. It codes for CASTLWGTEAFF.

The chain joins TRBV7-2 to TRBJ1-1; D may be TRBD1 (5 bases). From germline, CDR1 is SGHTA and CDR2 FQGNSA. V was clipped by 6 bases and J by 4 bases, with 15 bases between them. This CDR3 has 14 amino acids. In DNA form, the CDR3 reads TGTGCCAGCAGACCGGCGGGGGTAGTCACTGAAGCTTTCTTT. This encodes CASRPAGVVTEAFF.

On this clone itself: The junction differs from germline at one of its ends, possibly a read error. The chain employs TRBV7-7 and TRBJ2-5; 8 positions agree with TRBD1. The CDR3 is 15 amino acids. Germline CDR1 reads SSHAT; CDR2 reads FNYEAQ (reference sequence). The CDR3, as DNA: TGTGCTAGCAGCTTAAGGACAGGGTTGGGGGAGACCCAGTACTTC. The encoded protein is CASSLRTGLGETQYF.

The chain recombines TRBV6-5 with TRBJ2-2, with D tentatively TRBD2 (7 bases). Trimming left V 7 bases short and J 6 bases short, with 18 bases between. CDR3 length: 15 amino acids. The germline V gene encodes CDR1 MNHEY and CDR2 SVGAGI. Here the CDR3 DNA reads TGTGCCAGCAAGAGGGGAGGGGGAGAGGCCGGGGAGCTGTTTTTT. It specifies CASKRGGGEAGELFF.

The CDR3 region has the DNA TGTGCCAGTAGTTTCGGGGGCCCAATGGAAAAACTGTTTTTT. Protein: CASSFGGPMEKLFF. V and J are TRBV19 and TRBJ1-4; TRBD1 might be the D (6 bases). CDR1 is LNHDA, CDR2 SQIVND, per germline (reference sequence). The CDR3 runs 14 residues. The ends were cut back, 5 bases at V and 8 bases at J, with 15 bases in the middle.

The V call is TRBV19, the J call TRBJ1-6, with D perhaps TRBD1 (5 bases). Looked up from germline, CDR1 is LNHDA and CDR2 is SQIVND (reference sequence). Trimming removed 3 bases at V and 9 bases at J, with 15 bases between. This CDR3 contains 15 residues. The CDR3 sequence is CASSIRDLAASPLHF. The CDR3 region has the DNA TGTGCCAGTAGTATTCGGGACTTGGCAGCTTCACCCCTCCACTTT.

The J gene is TRBJ1-1, the V gene TRBV9; D gene ambiguous. The CDR3 totals 14 residues. Germline CDR1 and CDR2: SGDLS and YYNGEE. V lost 0 bases and J lost 0, with 6 bases in between. The CDR3 spells CASSVGRMNTEAFF. The CDR3 bases are TGTGCCAGCAGCGTAGGGCGGATGAACACTGAAGCTTTCTTT.

This clone was seen once. V is TRBV7-8 and J is TRBJ1-2, with TRBD1 matching over 7 bases. The CDR3 sequence is 15 residues long. Germline CDR1 reads SGHVS; CDR2 reads FQNEAQ. Germline trimming cut 1 base from V and 0 bases from J; bases unmatched to any gene: 2. The CDR3 loop is CASSLEGTANYGYTF. Here the CDR3 DNA reads TGTGCCAGCAGCTTAGAGGGGACAGCTAACTATGGCTACACCTTC.

The chain couples TRBV28 to TRBJ2-7, with D perhaps TRBD1 or TRBD2 (5 bases each). Trimming cost V 7 bases and J 7 bases, with 17 bases left between them. CDR3 length equals 13 residues. Germline V gene data show CDR1 as MDHEN and CDR2 as SYDVKM. The CDR3 bases are TGTGCCAGCACAGGGAGTCCGACTTGGGAGCAGTACTTC. Protein: CASTGSPTWEQYF.

The chain employs TRBV30 and TRBJ2-5; 7 bases align to TRBD2. This CDR3 has 13 residues. CDR1 and CDR2 from the germline V gene are GTSNPN and SVGIG (reference sequence). V lost 7 bases to trimming and J lost 5 bases; unmatched junction nucleotides: 10. The CDR3 region is CAFGSGAGETQYF. CDR3 in DNA: TGTGCCTTTGGGAGCGGGGCCGGGGAGACCCAGTACTTC.

The V call is TRBV5-4, the J call TRBJ1-1; no definite D call. Germline V CDR1 and CDR2: SGHNT, YYREEE (reference sequence). This CDR3 has 15 residues. V lost 1 base and J 2 bases, leaving 12 bases between the germline ends. In DNA form, the CDR3 reads TGTGCCAGCAGCTTGTTATCCCTAACAAACACTGAAGCTTTCTTT. Translation: CASSLLSLTNTEAFF.

The J gene is TRBJ1-1, the V gene TRBV11-1, with a possible D match to TRBD1 (5 bases). Germline V gives CDR1 SGHAT, CDR2 FQDESV (reference sequence). Trimming left V 3 bases short and J 5 bases short, with 10 bases between. The CDR3 covers 13 residues. CDR3 sequence: CASSFGGGTEAFF. In DNA, the CDR3 is TGTGCCAGCAGCTTTGGGGGAGGGACTGAAGCTTTCTTT.

The V call is TRBV19, the J call TRBJ2-2, with D tentatively TRBD2 (6 bases). There are 15 residues in the CDR3. V lost 3 bases, J lost 7 bases, and 15 bases lay in between. Germline V CDR1 and CDR2: LNHDA, SQIVND (reference sequence). CDR3 coding DNA: TGTGCCAGTAGTATGAGGAGGGAAGCGGTCGGGGAGCTGTTTTTT. Translation: CASSMRREAVGELFF.

This sequence joins TRBV7-8 and TRBJ2-5, with TRBD2 identical over 9 bases. Germline trimming cut 7 bases from V and 3 bases from J; bases unmatched to any gene: 6. Germline V gene lookup returns CDR1 SGHVS and CDR2 FQNEAQ. The CDR3 covers 14 residues. CDR3 DNA: TGTGCCAGCACCCCTCTAGCGGGGAAAGAGACCCAGTACTTC. It encodes CASTPLAGKETQYF.